The 2 T cell receptor beta chains below come from one sample, sequenced in a study of cytomegalovirus exposure and HLA in healthy donors. Assay: immunoSEQ multiplex PCR; the TCRdb copy retains only in-frame clones and omits some. The repertoire includes about 130,000 clones, around 89% of them detected once, and roughly 6.4% sits in the top ten. Sequencing was done on a sample of PBMCs. These receptors came from a young woman in good health and CMV-seropositive.

V is TRBV28 and J is TRBJ2-7; TRBD1 agrees at 7 bases. Germline CDR1 reads MDHEN; CDR2 reads SYDVKM. CDR3 size: 16 residues. After removal of 4 bases from V and 6 bases from J, the junction contained 15 bases not matched to a gene. This CDR3 is CASSSPWQGVYIEQYF. The CDR3 DNA is TGTGCCAGCAGTTCCCCCTGGCAGGGGGTATACATCGAGCAGTACTTC.

This rearrangement joins TRBV7-9 to TRBJ1-1; D ambiguous. The V end lost 3 bases, the J end lost 4 bases, and 12 bases lay between the germline ends. This CDR3 comprises 14 residues. The germline CDR1 and CDR2 sequences are SEHNR and FQNEAQ (reference sequence). The CDR3 spells CASSFGSGSTEAFF. The CDR3 region has the DNA TGTGCCAGCAGCTTCGGCTCAGGTTCCACTGAAGCTTTCTTT.